The 31 T cell receptor beta chains below all came from one sample that was sequenced in a study of blood T cell repertoires in COVID-19. Assay used: immunoSEQ multiplex PCR; TCRdb lists only in-frame clones, some missing. The sample includes tens of thousands of clones, more than 60% of them seen just once. Input material: peripheral blood. These TCRs come from a human donor in a cohort sampled during active COVID-19.

The chain links TRBV3-1 (or the pseudogene TRBV3-2) to TRBJ2-7, with TRBD2 identical over 7 bases. Looked up from germline, CDR1 is LGHDT and CDR2 is YNNKEL (reference sequence). The CDR3 sequence is 16 residues long. The ends lost 0 bases at V and 0 bases at J; junction bases unmatched: 5. DNA for the CDR3: TGTGCCAGCAGCCAAGATTTCCAGCGGGGCTCCTACGAGCAGTACTTC. Translated: CASSQDFQRGSYEQYF.

The J gene is TRBJ2-7, the V gene TRBV7-2; 10 nucleotides line up with TRBD1. V lost 5 bases to trimming and J lost 5 bases; unmatched junction nucleotides: 9. Looked up from germline, CDR1 is SGHTA and CDR2 is FQGNSA. This CDR3 comprises 15 residues. CDR3 protein: CASSGGGTGDHEQYF. CDR3 in DNA: TGTGCCAGCAGCGGGGGCGGGACAGGGGATCACGAGCAGTACTTC.

This chain joins TRBV9 and TRBJ2-3; 8 bases agree with TRBD2. V trimming: 0 bases; J trimming: 6 bases; junction bases outside the gene matches: 12. The CDR3 contains 17 residues. CDR1 is SGDLS, CDR2 YYNGEE, per germline. CDR3 amino acids: CASSVGSSGSFTDTQYF. The CDR3, as DNA: TGTGCCAGCAGCGTAGGGTCTAGCGGGTCATTCACGGATACGCAGTATTTT.

The chain couples TRBV19 to TRBJ2-7, with 9 bases matching TRBD1. The CDR3 covers 13 residues. V dropped 5 bases and J dropped 3; count of bases not matched to a gene: 2. The germline V gene encodes CDR1 LNHDA and CDR2 SQIVND (reference sequence). CDR3 nucleotides: TGTGCCAGTAGTGCGGGACAGGGCTACGAGCAGTACTTC. Its translation: CASSAGQGYEQYF.

V is TRBV3-1 (or the pseudogene TRBV3-2) and J is TRBJ2-3, with TRBD2 matching 10 bases. Germline V lookup: CDR1 LGHDT, CDR2 YNNKEL (reference sequence). The ends lost 0 bases at V and 5 bases at J; junction bases unmatched: 8. This CDR3 is built from 17 residues. The CDR3 is CASSQDWLAGAGDTQYF. In DNA, the CDR3 is TGTGCCAGCAGCCAAGATTGGCTAGCGGGAGCTGGAGATACGCAGTATTTT.

The rearrangement uses TRBV7-8 and TRBJ2-7; 8 bases agree with TRBD1. J gave up 4 bases and V 5 bases, and 10 bases lay outside the gene matches. Germline CDR1 is SGHVS and CDR2 is FQNEAQ. This CDR3 is built from 15 residues. In DNA, the CDR3 is TGTGCCAGCAGCCCACCCGGGACAGGCCGATACGAGCAGTACTTC. This codes for CASSPPGTGRYEQYF.

This clone was found a few times. The chain links TRBV6-6 to TRBJ1-2, with D perhaps matching TRBD1 (6 bases). Trimming removed 5 bases at V and 4 bases at J, with 23 bases between. The germline V gene has CDR1 MNHNY and CDR2 SVGAGI (reference sequence). CDR3 length equals 17 residues. CDR3 bases: TGTGCCAGCAGTCCCCGTTACGGACAGCGTCAGTTCTATGGCTACACCTTC. As protein: CASSPRYGQRQFYGYTF.

V usage is TRBV29-1 and J usage is TRBJ2-7; TRBD1 is a possible D gene (6 bases). The germline gives CDR1 SQVTM, CDR2 ANQGSEA. CDR3 length: 14 residues. Deletions cut 2 bases from V and 2 bases from J, with 13 bases between. CDR3 protein: CSVESTGSPYEQYF. The CDR3 coding sequence is TGCAGCGTTGAATCAACAGGGAGTCCCTACGAGCAGTACTTC.

The genes are TRBV28 and TRBJ2-7; TRBD2 matches at 10 bases. The CDR3 loop spans 14 amino acids. Germline values: CDR1 MDHEN, CDR2 SYDVKM. J was trimmed by 13 bases and V by 1 base; bases with no gene match: 10. CDR3 nucleotide sequence: TGTGCCAGCAGTTTATCCGGCAGGAGCGGGAGGGAATACTTC. It yields the protein CASSLSGRSGREYF.

The V gene is TRBV9, the J gene TRBJ1-2; D is unresolved. This CDR3 is built from 14 residues. V was cut by 4 bases and J by 3 bases, with 13 bases left in between. Germline values: CDR1 SGDLS, CDR2 YYNGEE. The CDR3 region has the DNA TGTGCCAGCAGCCCCCGGATGGAGCACTATGGCTACACCTTC. It specifies CASSPRMEHYGYTF.

This clone has a handful of counts. V is TRBV7-9 and J is TRBJ1-5; 8 bases map to TRBD1. Germline V gene sequence: CDR1 SEHNR, CDR2 FQNEAQ (reference sequence). The CDR3 runs 14 residues. V lost 4 bases and J lost 6; bases outside the gene matches: 5. The CDR3 loop reads CASSSGTGAQPQHF. The CDR3 nucleotides read TGTGCCAGCAGCTCCGGGACAGGCGCTCAGCCCCAGCATTTT.

This chain joins TRBV6-2 or TRBV6-3 and TRBJ2-7; no reliable D call. The CDR3 covers 13 residues. Germline-derived CDR1 and CDR2 are MNHEY and SVGEGT. The ends were cut back, 4 bases at V and 1 base at J, with 8 bases in the middle. The CDR3 is CASSSQLSYEQYF. CDR3 DNA sequence: TGTGCCAGCAGTTCCCAACTTTCCTACGAGCAGTACTTC.

The chain joins TRBV18 to TRBJ1-1; 9 bases match TRBD1. CDR3 length: 18 amino acids. Germline CDR1 and CDR2: KGHSH and LQKENI. The V gene end was trimmed by 3 bases and the J gene end by 4 bases; junction bases not matched to a gene: 15. Here the CDR3 DNA reads TGTGCCAGCTCACCCCTCGGACAGGGGATGGGTTTAGGCACTGAAGCTTTCTTT. This sequence encodes CASSPLGQGMGLGTEAFF.

This clone has only one observation. The V gene is TRBV7-2, the J gene TRBJ1-1; D is possibly TRBD1 (6 bases). V lost 4 bases and J lost 0, with 9 bases in between. Per the germline V gene, CDR1 is SGHTA and CDR2 is FQGNSA. This CDR3 comprises 14 residues. For the CDR3, the DNA is TGTGCCAGCAGCTCAGGACAGTTGAACACTGAAGCTTTCTTT. It specifies CASSSGQLNTEAFF. The full variable domain, rest sourced from reference TRBV7-2 and TRBJ1-1, is GAGVSQSPSNKVTEKGKDVELRCDPISGHTALYWYRQSLGQGLEFLIYFQGNSAPDKSGLPSDRFSAERTGGSVSTLTIQRTQQEDSAVYLCASSSGQLNTEAFFGQGTRLTVV.

This chain links TRBV7-3 with TRBJ2-2; 7 bases match TRBD2. With 4 bases clipped from V and 4 bases from J, the junction kept 3 bases outside the gene matches. This CDR3 spans 14 amino acids. Germline loops: CDR1 SGHTA, CDR2 FQGTGA. The CDR3: CASSSAGSTGELFF. As DNA, the CDR3 is TGTGCCAGCAGCTCAGCGGGGTCCACCGGGGAGCTGTTTTTT.

The gene calls are TRBV28 and TRBJ2-7; a possible D gene is TRBD2 (6 bases). CDR1 and CDR2 from the germline V gene are MDHEN and SYDVKM. The V and J ends lost 2 bases and 2 bases respectively, with 13 bases between them. CDR3 length: 15 amino acids. This CDR3 reads CASSLGTGGTYEQYF. The CDR3 DNA reads TGTGCCAGCAGTTTAGGTACTGGGGGGACCTACGAGCAGTACTTC. Variable domain in full (rest from reference TRBV28 and TRBJ2-7): DVKVTQSSRYLVKRTGEKVFLECVQDMDHENMFWYRQDPGLGLRLIYFSYDVKMKEKGDIPEGYSVSREKKERFSLILESASTNQTSMYLCASSLGTGGTYEQYFGPGTRLTVT.

The J gene is TRBJ2-1, the V gene TRBV19; a weak D match, TRBD2 (5 bases). The CDR3 consists of 12 residues. With 6 bases removed from V and 7 bases from J, the gap between germline ends came to 10 bases. Germline V gene data show CDR1 as LNHDA and CDR2 as SQIVND (reference sequence). In DNA form, the CDR3 reads TGTGCCAGTAGCTCGGGATTGAATGAGCAGTTCTTC. It codes for CASSSGLNEQFF.

The chain employs TRBV2 and TRBJ2-2, with 10 bases identical to TRBD1. This CDR3 region has 15 residues. Trimming at V came to 5 bases and at J to 2 bases, leaving 2 bases not matched to a gene. In germline, CDR1 is SNHLY, CDR2 FYNNEI. The CDR3 is CASSWDRGNTGELFF. The CDR3 DNA is TGTGCCAGCAGTTGGGACAGGGGAAACACCGGGGAGCTGTTTTTT.

This chain uses TRBV6-2 or TRBV6-3 with TRBJ2-7, with D perhaps TRBD1 (6 bases). This CDR3 comprises 13 residues. Germline V gene data show CDR1 as MNHEY and CDR2 as SVGEGT. V dropped 6 bases and J dropped 2 bases, with 11 bases sitting between them. As DNA, the CDR3 is TGTGCCAGCAGGCCTAGGGGGACCTACGAGCAGTACTTC. Its protein is CASRPRGTYEQYF.

This clone was counted a single time. CDR3 bases: TGTGCCAGGGGCACCGAGGACAGGGTGTATGAAAAACTGTTTTTT. It specifies CARGTEDRVYEKLFF. The rearrangement uses TRBV19 and TRBJ1-4; TRBD1 matches 8 bases. The CDR3 has 15 residues. V dropped 9 bases and J dropped 6; count of bases not matched to a gene: 12. The germline V gene encodes CDR1 LNHDA and CDR2 SQIVND (reference sequence).

The gene calls are TRBV7-9 and TRBJ2-7; D not certain. V lost 5 bases, J lost 5 bases, and 4 bases lay in between. Germline V gene lookup returns CDR1 SEHNR and CDR2 FQNEAQ (reference sequence). The CDR3 has 10 residues. The CDR3, as DNA: TGTGCCAGCAGCGTCGACGAGCAGTACTTC. The encoded protein is CASSVDEQYF.

The rearrangement links TRBV2 to TRBJ2-7, with 9 bases matching TRBD2. Germline CDR1 is SNHLY and CDR2 is FYNNEI. J gave up 2 bases and V 4 bases, and 9 bases lay outside the gene matches. CDR3 size: 16 residues. The CDR3 protein is CASSAASGGTTYEQYF. The DNA of the CDR3 is TGTGCCAGCAGTGCTGCAAGCGGGGGGACCACCTACGAGCAGTACTTC.

V is TRBV2 and J is TRBJ1-2; maybe TRBD1 (6 bases). The CDR3 loop spans 13 amino acids. Germline V CDR1 and CDR2: SNHLY, FYNNEI. The germline V and J ends were trimmed by 6 bases and 8 bases, with 16 bases remaining between them. CDR3 in amino acids: CASRDDRYRGYTF. In DNA, the CDR3 is TGTGCCAGCAGGGACGACAGGTACCGCGGCTACACCTTC.

This clone was counted a few times. The V and J genes are TRBV7-7 and TRBJ1-1, with TRBD1 matching over 7 bases. This CDR3 has 16 residues. The V gene end was trimmed by 5 bases and the J gene end by 1 base; junction bases not matched to a gene: 10. Germline V gene sequence: CDR1 SSHAT, CDR2 FNYEAQ (reference sequence). The CDR3 here is CASSQTGPERNTEAFF. The DNA for the CDR3 is TGTGCCAGCAGCCAGACAGGGCCGGAAAGGAACACTGAAGCTTTCTTT.

This clone was counted only a few times. The V gene is TRBV10-1, the J gene TRBJ2-7; 8 bases fit TRBD1. V dropped 4 bases and J dropped 6; count of bases not matched to a gene: 8. This CDR3 contains 14 residues. CDR1 and CDR2 from the germline V gene are WNHNN and SYGVQD (reference sequence). CDR3 sequence: CASSGSTGATEQYF. The CDR3 DNA follows: TGCGCCAGCAGTGGTTCGACAGGGGCAACCGAGCAGTACTTC.

The rearrangement uses TRBV3-1 (or the pseudogene TRBV3-2) and TRBJ1-2; no clear D. This CDR3 has 14 residues. V was clipped by 1 base and J by 3 bases, with 9 bases between them. Per the germline V gene, CDR1 is LGHDT and CDR2 is YNNKEL (reference sequence). CDR3 protein: CASSQGKNYYGYTF. The CDR3 DNA reads TGTGCCAGCAGCCAAGGTAAAAATTACTATGGCTACACCTTC.

In this sample, this clone turned up a few times. This chain connects TRBV27 to TRBJ2-7; the match to TRBD2 covers 9 bases. The CDR3 has 17 amino acids. With V trimmed by 2 bases and J by 8 bases, 16 bases remained unmatched. The V gene's germline CDR1 is MNHEY and CDR2 SMNVEV (reference sequence). CDR3 amino acids: CASSLGAPGLAVVKQYF. The CDR3 coding sequence is TGTGCCAGCAGTTTAGGGGCGCCGGGACTAGCCGTGGTCAAGCAGTACTTC.

The V call is TRBV3-1 (or the pseudogene TRBV3-2), the J call TRBJ2-7; possible D gene TRBD2, 5 bases. The CDR3 contains 13 residues. Germline-derived CDR1 and CDR2 are LGHDT and YNNKEL (reference sequence). With 3 bases removed from V and 4 bases from J, the gap between germline ends came to 10 bases. CDR3 nucleotide sequence: TGTGCCAGCAGCCATGCGGGTGGTTACGAGCAGTACTTC. This codes for CASSHAGGYEQYF.

This chain connects TRBV21-1 to TRBJ2-7; TRBD2 is the table's D call, not checked against the DNA. TRBV21-1 represents a pseudogene. This CDR3 region has 14 residues. CDR3 loop: CASRKSPVSYEQYF. As DNA, the CDR3 is TGTGCCAGCAGGAAGAGTCCGGTCTCCTACGAGCAGTACTTC.

The gene calls are TRBV18 and TRBJ1-2; the match to TRBD1 covers 7 bases. CDR3 length: 17 amino acids. Germline values: CDR1 KGHSH, CDR2 LQKENI. V gave up 3 bases and J gave up 1 base; unmatched junction bases: 11. The DNA of the CDR3 is TGTGCCAGCTCACCCGACCGACAGGGAGCGGGTAACTATGGCTACACCTTC. It is translated as CASSPDRQGAGNYGYTF.

The J gene is TRBJ2-2, the V gene TRBV5-1, with TRBD1 identical over 8 bases. The J segment lost 4 bases and the V segment lost 4 bases, leaving 9 bases of the junction unmatched. The CDR3 has 16 residues. Germline-derived CDR1 and CDR2 are SGHRS and YFSETQ. Here the CDR3 reads CASSLQGVGGTGELFF. The CDR3 DNA is TGCGCCAGCAGCCTACAGGGGGTAGGTGGCACCGGGGAGCTGTTTTTT.